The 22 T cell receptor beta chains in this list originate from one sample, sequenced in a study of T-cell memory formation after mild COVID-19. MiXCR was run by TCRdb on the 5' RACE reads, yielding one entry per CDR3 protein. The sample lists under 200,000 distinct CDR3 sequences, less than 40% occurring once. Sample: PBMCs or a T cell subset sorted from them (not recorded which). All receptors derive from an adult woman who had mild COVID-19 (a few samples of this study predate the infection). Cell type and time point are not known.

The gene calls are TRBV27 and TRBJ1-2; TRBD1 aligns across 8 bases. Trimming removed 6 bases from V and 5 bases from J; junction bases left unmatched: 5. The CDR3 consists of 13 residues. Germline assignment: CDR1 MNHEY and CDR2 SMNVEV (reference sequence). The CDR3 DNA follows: TGTGCCAGCAGGCCTACAGGGGGGTATGGCTACACCTTC. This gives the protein CASRPTGGYGYTF.

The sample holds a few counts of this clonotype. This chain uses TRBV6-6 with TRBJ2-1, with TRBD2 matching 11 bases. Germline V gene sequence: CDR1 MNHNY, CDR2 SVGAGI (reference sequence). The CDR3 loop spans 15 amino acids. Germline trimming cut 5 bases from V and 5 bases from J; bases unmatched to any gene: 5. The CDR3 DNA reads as TGTGCCAGCAGTCTCATAGCGGGGGGGAACAATGAGCAGTTCTTC. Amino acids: CASSLIAGGNNEQFF.

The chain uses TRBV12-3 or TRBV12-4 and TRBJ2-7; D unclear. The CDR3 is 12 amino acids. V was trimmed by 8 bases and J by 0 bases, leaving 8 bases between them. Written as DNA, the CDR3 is TGTGCCAGCCGCCTCCTCTCCTACGAGCAGTACTTC. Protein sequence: CASRLLSYEQYF.

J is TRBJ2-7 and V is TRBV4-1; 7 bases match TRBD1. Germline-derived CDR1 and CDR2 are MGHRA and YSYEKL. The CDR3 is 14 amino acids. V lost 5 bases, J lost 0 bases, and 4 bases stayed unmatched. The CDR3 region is CASSNRQGSYEQYF. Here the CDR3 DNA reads TGCGCCAGCAGCAATAGACAGGGCTCCTACGAGCAGTACTTC.

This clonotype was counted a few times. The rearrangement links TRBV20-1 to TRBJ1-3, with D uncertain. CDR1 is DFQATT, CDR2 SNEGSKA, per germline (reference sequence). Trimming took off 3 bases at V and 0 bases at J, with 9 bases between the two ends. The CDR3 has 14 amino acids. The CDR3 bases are TGCAGTGCTAGGGTGACGGGCTCTGGAAACACCATATATTTT. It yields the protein CSARVTGSGNTIYF.

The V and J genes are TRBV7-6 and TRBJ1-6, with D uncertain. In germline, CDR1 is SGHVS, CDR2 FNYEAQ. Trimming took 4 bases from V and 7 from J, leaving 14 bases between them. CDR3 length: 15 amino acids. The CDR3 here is CASSSSAGNNSPLHF. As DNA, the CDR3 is TGTGCCAGCAGCTCTTCGGCGGGAAACAATTCACCCCTCCACTTT. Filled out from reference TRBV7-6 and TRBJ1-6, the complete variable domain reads GAGVSQSPRYKVTKRGQDVALRCDPISGHVSLYWYRQALGQGPEFLTYFNYEAQQDKSGLPNDRFSAERPEGSISTLTIQRTEQRDSAMYRCASSSSAGNNSPLHFGNGTRLTVT.

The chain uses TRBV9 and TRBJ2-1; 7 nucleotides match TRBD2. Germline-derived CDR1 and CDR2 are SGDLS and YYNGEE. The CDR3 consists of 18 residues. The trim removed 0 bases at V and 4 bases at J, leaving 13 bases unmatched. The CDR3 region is CASSVAESGALSYNEQFF. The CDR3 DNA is TGTGCCAGCAGCGTAGCCGAGAGCGGGGCGCTCTCTTACAATGAGCAGTTCTTC.

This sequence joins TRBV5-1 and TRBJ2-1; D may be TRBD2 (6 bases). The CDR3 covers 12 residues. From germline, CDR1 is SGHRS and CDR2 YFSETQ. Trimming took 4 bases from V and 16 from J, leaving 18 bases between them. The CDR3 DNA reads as TGCGCCAGCAGCCCCTTGGAGGGCCTCAAATTCTTC. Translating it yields CASSPLEGLKFF. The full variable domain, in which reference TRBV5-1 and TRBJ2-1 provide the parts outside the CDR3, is KAGVTQTPRYLIKTRGQQVTLSCSPISGHRSVSWYQQTPGQGLQFLFEYFSETQRNKGNFPGRFSGRQFSNSRSEMNVSTLELGDSALYLCASSPLEGLKFFGPGTRLTVL.

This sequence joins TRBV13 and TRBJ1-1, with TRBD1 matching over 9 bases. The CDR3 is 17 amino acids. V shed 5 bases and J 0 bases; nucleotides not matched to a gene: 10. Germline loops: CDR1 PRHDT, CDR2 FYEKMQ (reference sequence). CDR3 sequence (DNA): TGTGCCAGCAGCCCATCACCGGGACAGGGATTGAACACTGAAGCTTTCTTT. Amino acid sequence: CASSPSPGQGLNTEAFF.

The CDR3 coding sequence is TGCGCCAGCAGCTTCTCCCTAGCGGGAGGGCAACCCTACGAGCAGTTCTTC. It specifies CASSFSLAGGQPYEQFF. The chain carries TRBV5-1 and TRBJ2-1; 12 bases map to TRBD2. The CDR3 loop spans 17 amino acids. Trimming removed 2 bases from V and 10 bases from J; junction bases left unmatched: 13. Germline CDR1 SGHRS, CDR2 YFSETQ. Filled out from reference TRBV5-1 and TRBJ2-1, the complete variable domain reads KAGVTQTPRYLIKTRGQQVTLSCSPISGHRSVSWYQQTPGQGLQFLFEYFSETQRNKGNFPGRFSGRQFSNSRSEMNVSTLELGDSALYLCASSFSLAGGQPYEQFFGPGTRLTVL.

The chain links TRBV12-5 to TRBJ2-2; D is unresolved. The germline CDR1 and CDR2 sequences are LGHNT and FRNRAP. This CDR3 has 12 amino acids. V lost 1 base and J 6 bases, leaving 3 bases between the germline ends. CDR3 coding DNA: TGTGCTAGTGGTTTGGAGGCCGGGGAGCTGTTTTTT. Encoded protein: CASGLEAGELFF.

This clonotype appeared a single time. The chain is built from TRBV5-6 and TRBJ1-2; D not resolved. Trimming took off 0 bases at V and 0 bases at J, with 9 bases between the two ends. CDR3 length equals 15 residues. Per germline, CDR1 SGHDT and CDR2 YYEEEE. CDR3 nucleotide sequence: TGTGCCAGCAGCTTGGTAGGAGGCGCTAACTATGGCTACACCTTC. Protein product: CASSLVGGANYGYTF. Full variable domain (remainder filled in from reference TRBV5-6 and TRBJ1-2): DAGVTQSPTHLIKTRGQQVTLRCSPKSGHDTVSWYQQALGQGPQFIFQYYEEEERQRGNFPDRFSGHQFPNYSSELNVNALLLGDSALYLCASSLVGGANYGYTFGSGTRLTVV.

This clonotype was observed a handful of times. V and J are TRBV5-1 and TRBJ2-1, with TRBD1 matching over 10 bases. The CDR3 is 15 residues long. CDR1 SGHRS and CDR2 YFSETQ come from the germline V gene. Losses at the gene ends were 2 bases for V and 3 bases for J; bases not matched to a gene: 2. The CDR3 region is CASSFRDRGYNEQFF. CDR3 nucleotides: TGCGCCAGCAGCTTCCGGGACAGGGGCTACAATGAGCAGTTCTTC.

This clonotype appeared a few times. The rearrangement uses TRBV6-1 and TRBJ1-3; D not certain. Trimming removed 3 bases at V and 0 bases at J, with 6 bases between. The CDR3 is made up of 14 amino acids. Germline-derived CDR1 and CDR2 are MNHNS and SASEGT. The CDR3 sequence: CASSDAFSGNTIYF. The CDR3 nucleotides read TGTGCCAGCAGTGATGCCTTCTCTGGAAACACCATATATTTT.

The CDR3 sequence is CASSSGLSHEQYF. CDR3 DNA sequence: TGTGCCAGCAGCTCGGGACTATCCCACGAGCAGTACTTC. The chain employs TRBV7-9 and TRBJ2-7; 7 bases are shared with TRBD2. V shed 4 bases and J 5 bases; nucleotides not matched to a gene: 5. The CDR3 runs to 13 residues. Germline CDR1 SEHNR, CDR2 FQNEAQ (reference sequence).

Here the CDR3 DNA reads TGCAGTGCTTGGGGGGGGGACACTGAAGCTTTCTTT. Translating gives CSAWGGDTEAFF. The rearrangement uses TRBV20-1 and TRBJ1-1; TRBD1 might be the D (5 bases). Germline CDR1 reads DFQATT; CDR2 reads SNEGSKA (reference sequence). This CDR3 is built from 12 residues. Trimming removed 5 bases at V and 3 bases at J, with 10 bases between.

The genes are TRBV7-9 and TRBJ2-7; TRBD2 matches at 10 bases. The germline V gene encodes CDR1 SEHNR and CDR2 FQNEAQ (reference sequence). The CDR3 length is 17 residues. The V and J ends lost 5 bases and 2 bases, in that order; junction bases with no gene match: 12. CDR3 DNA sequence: TGTGCCAGCAGCCACGCCGGGGTAGCGGGAGGTCCCTACGAGCAGTACTTC. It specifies CASSHAGVAGGPYEQYF.

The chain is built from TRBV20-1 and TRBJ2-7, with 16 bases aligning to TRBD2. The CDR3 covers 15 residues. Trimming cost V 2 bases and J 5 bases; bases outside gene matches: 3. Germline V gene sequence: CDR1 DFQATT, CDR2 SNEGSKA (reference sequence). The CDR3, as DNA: TGCAGTGCTAGAACCGGGACTAGCGGGAGGGACGAGCAGTACTTC. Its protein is CSARTGTSGRDEQYF.

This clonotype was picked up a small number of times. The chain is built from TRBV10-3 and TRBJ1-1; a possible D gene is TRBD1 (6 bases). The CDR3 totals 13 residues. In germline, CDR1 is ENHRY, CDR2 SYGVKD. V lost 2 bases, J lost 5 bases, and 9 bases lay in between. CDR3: CAISEGQSTEAFF. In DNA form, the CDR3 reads TGTGCCATCAGTGAGGGACAGTCAACTGAAGCTTTCTTT.

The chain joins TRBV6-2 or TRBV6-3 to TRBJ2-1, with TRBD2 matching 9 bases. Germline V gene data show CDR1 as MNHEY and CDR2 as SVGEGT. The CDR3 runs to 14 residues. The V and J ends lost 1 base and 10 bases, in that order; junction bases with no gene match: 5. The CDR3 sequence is CASSYFAGGGEQFF. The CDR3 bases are TGTGCCAGCAGTTACTTTGCGGGAGGGGGAGAGCAGTTCTTC.

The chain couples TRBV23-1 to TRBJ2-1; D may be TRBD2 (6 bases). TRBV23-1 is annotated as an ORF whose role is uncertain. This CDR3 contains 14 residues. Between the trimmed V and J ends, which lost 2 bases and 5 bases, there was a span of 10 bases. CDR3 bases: TGCGCCAGCAGTCAACGGACTATTAACAATGAGCAGTTCTTC. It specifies CASSQRTINNEQFF.

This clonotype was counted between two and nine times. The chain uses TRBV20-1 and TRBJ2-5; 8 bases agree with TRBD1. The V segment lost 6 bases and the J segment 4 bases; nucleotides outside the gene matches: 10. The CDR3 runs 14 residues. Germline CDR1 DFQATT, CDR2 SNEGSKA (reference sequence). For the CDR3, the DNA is TGCAGTGCGGGGGCAGGGGGCAAGGGAGAGACCCAGTACTTC. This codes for CSAGAGGKGETQYF.